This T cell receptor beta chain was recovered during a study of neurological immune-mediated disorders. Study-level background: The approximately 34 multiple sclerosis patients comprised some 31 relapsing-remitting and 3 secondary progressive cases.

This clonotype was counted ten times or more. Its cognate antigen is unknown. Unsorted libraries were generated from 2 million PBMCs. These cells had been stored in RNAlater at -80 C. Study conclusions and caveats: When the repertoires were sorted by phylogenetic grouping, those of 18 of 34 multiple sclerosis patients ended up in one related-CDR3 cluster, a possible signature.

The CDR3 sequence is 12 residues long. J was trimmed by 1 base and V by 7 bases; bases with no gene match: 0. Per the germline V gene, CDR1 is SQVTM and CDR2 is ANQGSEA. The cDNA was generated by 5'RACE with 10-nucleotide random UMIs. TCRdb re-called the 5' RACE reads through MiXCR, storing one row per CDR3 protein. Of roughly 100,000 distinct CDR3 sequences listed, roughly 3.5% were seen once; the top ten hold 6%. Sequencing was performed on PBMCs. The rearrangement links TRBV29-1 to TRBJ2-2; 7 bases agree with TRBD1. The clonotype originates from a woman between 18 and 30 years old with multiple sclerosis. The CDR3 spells CSGTGNTGELFF. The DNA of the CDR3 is TGCAGCGGGACAGGGAACACCGGGGAGCTGTTTTTT.